This TCR beta chain was sequenced in a study of cytomegalovirus exposure and HLA in healthy donors. Study-level information: The approximately 680 first-cohort repertoires and the roughly 130 validation repertoires shared the same platform, a later analysis reported. Points from the study as a whole: There were a few CMV-associated chains whose specificity for CMV antigens was confirmed in vitro. Researchers catalogued some 160 TCR beta chains as cytomegalovirus-associated.

The data were produced by immunoSEQ multiplex PCR, yet TCRdb's version contains in-frame clones alone and is incomplete. Among 300,000 to 400,000 clones listed, 86% were seen once. The donors were part of the 120-subject validation cohort, which stood apart from the roughly 700-subject first cohort. The CDR3 loop spans 12 amino acids. V was cut by 5 bases and J by 9 bases, with 12 bases left in between. Germline loops: CDR1 MDHEN, CDR2 SYDVKM. About this clone: Its specificity is unknown.

The J gene is TRBJ2-3, the V gene TRBV28, with D maybe TRBD1 (6 bases). Sequenced material: PBMCs. This receptor was obtained from a woman younger than 30 in good health and CMV-seronegative. CDR3 coding DNA: TGTGCCAGCAGTACCACAGGGCTAACGCAGTATTTT. The encoded protein is CASSTTGLTQYF.